The rows below give T cell receptor beta chains drawn from one sample of a study of blood T cell repertoires in COVID-19. Method: immunoSEQ multiplex PCR; TCRdb's copy keeps in-frame clones and lacks some. Found here are roughly 53,000 clones, less than 85% of them singletons; the top ten hold 17%. The sample comprised peripheral blood. The receptors were gathered from a man between 70 and 80 years old with active COVID-19. CDR3s include the opening cysteine and the closing phenylalanine or tryptophan. The D gene is left open where the match is weak. Size is omitted from some rows. Given values are once, few, many or a class for expanded clones.

TRBV28	.	TRBD1	13	TRBJ1-5	CASQGAQLEPQHF
TRBV29-1	.	TRBD1	12	TRBJ1-4	CSGRTGNEKLFF
TRBV29-1	once	.	16	TRBJ2-3	CSVGDFNLPSTDTQYF
TRBV27	.	TRBD2	17	TRBJ2-7	CASSLLTSGRPSYEQYF
TRBV7-3	.	.	13	TRBJ1-2	CASSPTPGSGYTF
TRBV4-1	few	TRBD2	15	TRBJ2-7	CASSSSGRGSYEQYF
TRBV6-5	.	.	15	TRBJ2-3	CASTQQGKITDTQYF
TRBV7-9	.	.	15	TRBJ2-1	CASSLGQGHYNEQFF
TRBV6-5	.	TRBD1	13	TRBJ1-1	CASSRGTVREAFF
TRBV6-5	.	.	14	TRBJ2-7	CASRGALPSYEQYF
TRBV6-5	.	TRBD2	14	TRBJ2-7	CASSYGSGRDEQYF
TRBV13	.	.	13	TRBJ2-5	CASRQTPLETQYF
TRBV4-3	.	TRBD1	16	TRBJ2-4	CASSQTPGQGANIQYF
TRBV24-1	.	TRBD2	17	TRBJ2-1	CATDLMPGLASYNEQFF
TRBV11-3	.	.	13	TRBJ1-1	CASSLEVGTEAFF
TRBV7-3	few	.	17	TRBJ2-5	CASSPNSGSRYQETQYF
TRBV10-3	.	.	13	TRBJ1-2	CAISESGNYGYTF
TRBV14	.	.	14	TRBJ2-3	CASSPLLSTDTQYF
TRBV27	.	TRBD1	13	TRBJ1-1	CASSTGTGFEAFF
TRBV27	few	TRBD1	16	TRBJ1-5	CASRPTGGHSNQPQHF
TRBV19	.	TRBD1	18	TRBJ1-1	CASSVLTGELYENTEAFF
TRBV6-5	.	TRBD1	13	TRBJ1-2	CASRPQGIYGYTF